This T cell receptor (beta chain) comes out of a study of CD8 T cells in ankylosing spondylitis. The germline V gene has CDR1 SGHTA and CDR2 FQGNSA. The CDR3 length is 15 residues. V gave up 5 bases and J gave up 4 bases, with 16 bases separating them. Points from the study as a whole: Reportedly, matched ankylosing spondylitis synovial fluid was significantly enriched for disease-linked clones. A TCR beta motif made of several highly homologous variants seemed typical of ankylosing spondylitis blood. Before this, some motif variants had been reported in reactive arthritis synovial fluid and blood.

Regarding this clonotype: Its antigen is undetermined.

MiXCR, run by TCRdb on the 5' RACE reads, gives a single entry per CDR3 protein. Of approximately 39,000 distinct CDR3 sequences detected, approximately 10% appear once; the ten largest clones hold 20% to 25%. The TCR sequence derives from a male donor with ankylosing spondylitis. The sample taken for sequencing was synovial fluid, either unsorted or a sorted T cell fraction (not recorded which). The chain recombines TRBV7-2 with TRBJ2-3; a possible D gene is TRBD2 (5 bases). CDR3 residues: CASSELAEGADTQYF. CDR3 coding DNA: TGTGCCAGCAGCGAGCTAGCTGAAGGCGCAGATACGCAGTATTTT.